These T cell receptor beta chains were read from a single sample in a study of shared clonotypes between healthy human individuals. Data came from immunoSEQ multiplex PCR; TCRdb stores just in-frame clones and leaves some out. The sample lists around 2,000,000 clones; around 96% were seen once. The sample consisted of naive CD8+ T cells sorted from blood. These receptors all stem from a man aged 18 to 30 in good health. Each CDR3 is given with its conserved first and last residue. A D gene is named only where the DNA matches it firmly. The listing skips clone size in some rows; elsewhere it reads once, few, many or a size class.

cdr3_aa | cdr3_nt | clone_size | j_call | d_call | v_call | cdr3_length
CASSYDIDEQYF | TGTGCCAGCAGCTACGACATCGACGAGCAGTACTTC | - | TRBJ2-7 | - | TRBV7-9 | 12
CASRRQDSSYEQYF | TGTGCCAGCAGGAGACAGGATAGCTCCTACGAGCAGTACTTC | - | TRBJ2-7 | - | TRBV14 | 14
CASSQDVGLAGYEQYF | TGCGCCAGCAGCCAAGATGTTGGACTAGCGGGGTACGAGCAGTACTTC | - | TRBJ2-7 | TRBD2 | TRBV4-1 | 16
CASSPVGYYEQYF | TGTGCCAGCAGCCCGGTGGGGTACTACGAGCAGTACTTC | - | TRBJ2-7 | - | TRBV7-2 | 13
CASSIVAENYEQYF | TGTGCCAGTAGTATAGTCGCGGAGAACTACGAGCAGTACTTC | - | TRBJ2-7 | - | TRBV19 | 14
CASSPTAVTLTEAFF | TGTGCCAGCAGCCCCACGGCAGTAACATTAACTGAAGCTTTCTTT | - | TRBJ1-1 | - | TRBV7-9 | 15
CASSWTSTDTQYF | TGCGCCAGCAGCTGGACCAGCACAGATACGCAGTATTTT | once | TRBJ2-3 | - | TRBV5-1 | 13
CASSGRDYHPDTQYF | TGCGCCAGCAGCGGCCGGGACTACCATCCAGATACGCAGTATTTT | - | TRBJ2-3 | TRBD2 | TRBV4-1 | 15
CASSPDMEPEQYF | TGTGCCAGCAGTCCGGACATGGAGCCCGAGCAGTACTTC | - | TRBJ2-7 | - | TRBV28 | 13
CASSMDSSYEQYF | TGTGCCAGCAGCATGGACAGCTCCTACGAGCAGTACTTC | - | TRBJ2-7 | - | TRBV7-8 | 13
CASSFREGTGGPSYNEQFF | TGTGCCAGCAGTTTTCGGGAGGGAACCGGGGGCCCCTCCTACAATGAGCAGTTCTTC | - | TRBJ2-1 | TRBD2 | TRBV28 | 19
CAISPTGTHSYEQYF | TGTGCCATCAGCCCCACCGGGACTCACTCCTACGAGCAGTACTTC | - | TRBJ2-7 | - | TRBV10-3 | 15
CASTEGQGARNEQFF | TGTGCCAGCACCGAGGGACAGGGGGCCCGCAATGAGCAGTTCTTC | - | TRBJ2-1 | TRBD1 | TRBV2 | 15
CASGGTDSHGYTF | TGTGCCAGCGGCGGAACAGACTCCCATGGCTACACCTTC | - | TRBJ1-2 | - | TRBV27 | 13
CASSYSGSRSETFF | TGTGCCAGCAGTTACTCGGGGAGTCGCAGCGAAACTTTCTTT | - | TRBJ1-1 | - | TRBV6-6 | 14
CASSFDRGDTEAFF | TGCGCCAGCAGCTTCGACAGGGGGGACACTGAAGCTTTCTTT | - | TRBJ1-1 | TRBD1 | TRBV5-1 | 14
CASSWTGDVLYNEQFF | TGCGCCAGCAGCTGGACTGGGGACGTATTATACAATGAGCAGTTCTTC | - | TRBJ2-1 | - | TRBV5-1 | 16
CASTDFNQPNEKLFF | TGTGCCAGTACCGATTTTAACCAGCCTAATGAAAAACTGTTTTTT | - | TRBJ1-4 | - | TRBV2 | 15
CASSQVEDGSYEQYF | TGCGCCAGCAGCCAGGTCGAGGACGGATCCTACGAGCAGTACTTC | - | TRBJ2-7 | - | TRBV4-1 | 15
CASSLIGSRGSPLHF | TGTGCCAGCAGTTTGATCGGGTCGCGAGGTTCACCCCTCCACTTT | - | TRBJ1-6 | - | TRBV27 | 15
CASSYEIGTYEQYF | TGTGCCAGCAGCTATGAAATCGGAACCTACGAGCAGTACTTC | - | TRBJ2-7 | - | TRBV5-4 | 14
CASSEVPNPDSSYGYTF | TGTGCCAGCAGTGAAGTCCCGAACCCGGACAGTAGCTATGGCTACACCTTC | - | TRBJ1-2 | - | TRBV6-1 | 17
CASSQDPTGVYGYTF | TGCGCCAGCAGCCAAGATCCGACAGGGGTGTATGGCTACACCTTC | - | TRBJ1-2 | TRBD1 | TRBV4-1 | 15
CASSVDPETELGNEQFF | TGCGCCAGCAGCGTGGATCCTGAGACTGAATTGGGCAATGAGCAGTTCTTC | - | TRBJ2-1 | - | TRBV5-1 | 17
CATSRSGSAYGYTF | TGTGCCACCAGCAGATCAGGATCCGCCTATGGCTACACCTTC | - | TRBJ1-2 | - | TRBV15 | 14
CASSWTGTPNYGYTF | TGCGCCAGCAGCTGGACAGGTACGCCAAACTATGGCTACACCTTC | - | TRBJ1-2 | TRBD1 | TRBV5-1 | 15
CASRSLMGLVYGYTF | TGTGCCAGCAGATCCCTTATGGGGTTGGTCTATGGCTACACCTTC | - | TRBJ1-2 | - | TRBV28 | 15
CASSGGIYPYGHTF | TGTGCCAGCAGCGGGGGGATATACCCCTATGGCCACACCTTC | once | TRBJ1-2 | - | TRBV5-8 | 14
CASNEGSDEKLFF | TGCGCCAGCAATGAGGGCTCGGATGAAAAACTGTTTTTT | few | TRBJ1-4 | - | TRBV5-1 | 13
CSVQDSYEQYF | TGCAGCGTTCAAGACTCCTACGAGCAGTACTTC | - | TRBJ2-7 | - | TRBV29-1 | 11
CASSQRLLEKLFF | TGCGCCAGCAGCCAGCGCCTGTTGGAAAAACTGTTTTTT | - | TRBJ1-4 | - | TRBV4-1 | 13
CASSFTYEQYF | TGTGCCAGCAGCTTTACGTACGAGCAGTACTTC | few | TRBJ2-7 | - | TRBV7-9 | 11
CAWSDGNEKLFF | TGTGCCTGGTCGGACGGGAATGAAAAACTGTTTTTT | - | TRBJ1-4 | - | TRBV30 | 12
CASNEGLGDYGYTF | TGTGCCAGCAACGAGGGTTTGGGGGACTATGGCTACACCTTC | once | TRBJ1-2 | - | TRBV2 | 14
CASSLRQGGEQYF | TGTGCCAGCAGTTTACGACAGGGTGGCGAGCAGTACTTC | once | TRBJ2-7 | TRBD1 | TRBV28 | 13
CASSLRDNSEQYF | TGCGCCAGCAGCTTGCGGGACAATTCTGAGCAGTACTTC | few | TRBJ2-7 | - | TRBV5-1 | 13
CASTQSPSGGYTF | TGCGCCAGCACCCAGTCCCCTTCGGGGGGCTACACCTTC | - | TRBJ1-2 | - | TRBV10-2 | 13
CASGLGSDPVGYEQYF | TGTGCTAGTGGTTTGGGATCTGACCCGGTGGGCTACGAGCAGTACTTC | - | TRBJ2-7 | - | TRBV12-5 | 16
CAWRQGITSGEKLFF | TGTGCCTGGCGACAGGGGATTACCTCGGGTGAAAAACTGTTTTTT | - | TRBJ1-4 | TRBD1 | TRBV30 | 15
CASSYSIQSPHGYTF | TGTGCCAGCAGTTACTCGATTCAGTCACCCCATGGCTACACCTTC | - | TRBJ1-2 | - | TRBV6-5 | 15
CASTGTGTHEQFF | TGTGCCAGTACCGGGACAGGGACACATGAGCAGTTCTTC | - | TRBJ2-1 | TRBD1 | TRBV7-9 | 13